The clone carrying this T cell receptor beta chain is classed as medium-sized. Antigen specificity is unknown. These data belong to a study of cytomegalovirus exposure and HLA in healthy donors. The PCR contained 60 Vbeta and 13 Jbeta primers. Profiling relied on immunoSEQ multiplex PCR, and the TCRdb table lists in-frame clones only, not all of them. This repertoire shows around 100,000 clones, more than 70% found once; its top ten account for less than 5.5%. The V gene lost 3 bases and the J gene lost 5 bases, with 10 bases spanning the gap. Germline CDR1 is MRHNA and CDR2 is SNTAGT. This CDR3 contains 14 residues. Findings and caveats of the study: For most TCR beta V segments, an earlier analysis put the productive rate at about 87% or about 30% of the time.

This chain links TRBV6-4 with TRBJ2-2; D perhaps matches TRBD1 (6 bases). Sequenced material: PBMCs. This TCR was sampled from a male donor in good health and CMV-seropositive. CDR3 protein: CASSEQGETGELFF. CDR3 coding DNA: TGTGCCAGCAGTGAACAGGGAGAAACCGGGGAGCTGTTTTTT.